This entry lists 18 T cell receptor beta chains sequenced from one sample in a study of blood T cell repertoires in COVID-19. Measured with immunoSEQ multiplex PCR; TCRdb has only the in-frame clones, and not every one. The sample yields 150,000 to 200,000 clones, around 82% seen once. Input material: peripheral blood. These receptors were collected from a woman between 40 and 50 years old with COVID-19, enrolled during active disease.

This chain links TRBV27 with TRBJ1-4; 9 bases map to TRBD1. The length of the CDR3 is 14 residues. The V gene's germline CDR1 is MNHEY and CDR2 SMNVEV (reference sequence). J lost 7 bases, V lost 3 bases, and 3 bases had no gene match. The CDR3 DNA is TGTGCCAGCAGTTTGGACAGGGGAGGTGAAAAACTGTTTTTT. It codes for CASSLDRGGEKLFF.

This clone was observed a single time. The V gene is TRBV3-1 (or the pseudogene TRBV3-2), the J gene TRBJ2-1; D possibly corresponds to TRBD1 (6 bases). The length of the CDR3 is 14 residues. Germline assignment: CDR1 LGHDT and CDR2 YNNKEL (reference sequence). The ends were cut back, 1 base at V and 9 bases at J, with 13 bases in the middle. This chain's CDR3 is CASSQAQGGGEQFF. CDR3 DNA: TGTGCCAGCAGCCAAGCACAGGGTGGAGGTGAGCAGTTCTTC.

This chain links TRBV6-5 with TRBJ2-1; perhaps TRBD2 as D (5 bases). Germline-derived CDR1 and CDR2 are MNHEY and SVGAGI. CDR3 size: 15 residues. The V gene lost 6 bases and the J gene lost 2 bases, with 14 bases spanning the gap. In nucleotides, the CDR3 is TGTGCCAGCAGGAATGAGGAGCGGACCTACAATGAGCAGTTCTTC. Translating it yields CASRNEERTYNEQFF.

The chain uses TRBV5-4 and TRBJ1-2; D perhaps matches TRBD1 (5 bases). Germline V gives CDR1 SGHNT, CDR2 YYREEE (reference sequence). The CDR3 spans 14 residues. Trimming removed 1 base at V and 2 bases at J, with 9 bases between. As DNA, the CDR3 is TGTGCCAGCAGCTTGAGGGCAGGGAACTATGGCTACACCTTC. Its protein is CASSLRAGNYGYTF.

V is TRBV5-1 and J is TRBJ2-6; TRBD1 matches at 7 bases. Unmatched junction bases numbered 2, after V lost 5 bases and J lost 0 bases. This CDR3 contains 15 residues. The germline gives CDR1 SGHRS, CDR2 YFSETQ. The CDR3 region is CASRGQYSGANVLTF. The DNA for the CDR3 is TGCGCCAGCAGGGGACAGTACTCTGGGGCCAACGTCCTGACTTTC.

This chain joins TRBV2 and TRBJ1-1; 9 nucleotides match TRBD1. This CDR3 contains 13 residues. Germline V CDR1 and CDR2: SNHLY, FYNNEI. The V segment lost 11 bases and the J segment 1 base; nucleotides outside the gene matches: 5. The CDR3 region is CAGKDRGNTEAFF. The CDR3 DNA reads as TGTGCCGGGAAGGACAGGGGGAACACTGAAGCTTTCTTT.

This sequence joins TRBV7-6 and TRBJ1-5; D gene ambiguous. Germline lookup yields CDR1 SGHVS and CDR2 FNYEAQ. This CDR3 contains 16 residues. The V and J ends lost 1 base and 1 base respectively, with 11 bases between them. CDR3 sequence (DNA): TGTGCCAGCAGCTTAGGGCCGAAGTGGAGCAATCAGCCCCAGCATTTT. Residues: CASSLGPKWSNQPQHF.

The chain employs TRBV5-5 and TRBJ2-2; 12 positions match TRBD1. This CDR3 is 17 amino acids long. CDR1 is SGHKS, CDR2 YYEKEE, per germline (reference sequence). V trimming: 3 bases; J trimming: 4 bases; junction bases outside the gene matches: 7. The CDR3 DNA sequence: TGTGCCAGCAGCTGGGGACAGGGGGCAGGGAGCACCGGGGAGCTGTTTTTT. The encoded protein is CASSWGQGAGSTGELFF.

This clone was observed a few times. This rearrangement joins TRBV15 to TRBJ2-7; TRBD1 is a possible D gene (5 bases). Germline CDR1 is LNHNV and CDR2 is YYDKDF (reference sequence). Trimming pared 3 bases from V and 2 bases from J, leaving 14 bases between. The CDR3 is 15 amino acids. The DNA of the CDR3 is TGTGCCACCAGCAGGGTTGGGGCAGGAGCCTACGAGCAGTACTTC. Translation gives CATSRVGAGAYEQYF. Complete variable domain (other parts from reference TRBV15 and TRBJ2-7): DAMVIQNPRYQVTQFGKPVTLSCSQTLNHNVMYWYQQKSSQAPKLLFHYYDKDFNNEADTPDNFQSRRPNTSFCFLDIRSPGLGDTAMYLCATSRVGAGAYEQYFGPGTRLTVT.

The chain combines TRBV7-8 with TRBJ2-5; 7 nucleotides align to TRBD1. The CDR3 totals 16 residues. V lost 0 bases, J lost 2 bases, and 6 bases stayed unmatched. Germline V gene sequence: CDR1 SGHVS, CDR2 FQNEAQ. The CDR3 loop is CASSLAGGLGQETQYF. In DNA form, the CDR3 reads TGTGCCAGCAGCTTAGCAGGGGGCTTGGGACAAGAGACCCAGTACTTC.

The chain couples TRBV18 to TRBJ1-5; D is perhaps TRBD1 (5 bases). Between the trimmed V and J ends, which lost 8 bases and 7 bases, there was a span of 21 bases. From germline, CDR1 is KGHSH and CDR2 LQKENI. The CDR3 has 15 amino acids. CDR3 loop: CASRLGESKSQPQHF. The CDR3 coding sequence is TGTGCCAGCCGGCTAGGGGAATCGAAATCGCAGCCCCAGCATTTT.

This clone was seen a few times. The V gene is TRBV7-6, the J gene TRBJ2-5, with D maybe TRBD2 (6 bases). Germline assignment: CDR1 SGHVS and CDR2 FNYEAQ. V lost 2 bases to trimming and J lost 5 bases, with 15 bases between them. The CDR3 is made up of 15 amino acids. CDR3 loop: CASSLNGGIAETQYF. CDR3 sequence (DNA): TGTGCCAGCAGCTTAAACGGAGGGATAGCGGAGACCCAGTACTTC.

This clone was found a few times. The rearrangement joins TRBV2 to TRBJ1-5; 7 positions match TRBD1. The germline V gene encodes CDR1 SNHLY and CDR2 FYNNEI. The CDR3 runs 15 residues. The V segment lost 7 bases and the J segment 1 base; nucleotides outside the gene matches: 7. The CDR3 protein is CASTPRGLSNQPQHF. CDR3 nucleotide sequence: TGTGCCAGCACCCCTAGGGGGCTAAGCAATCAGCCCCAGCATTTT. The full variable domain, completed using reference TRBV2 and TRBJ1-5, is EPEVTQTPSHQVTQMGQEVILRCVPISNHLYFYWYRQILGQKVEFLVSFYNNEISEKSEIFDDQFSVERPDGSNFTLKIRSTKLEDSAMYFCASTPRGLSNQPQHFGDGTRLSIL.

J is TRBJ2-5 and V is TRBV10-3; weak D call: TRBD2 (6 bases). Germline CDR1 reads ENHRY; CDR2 reads SYGVKD. V dropped 3 bases and J dropped 3 bases, with 14 bases sitting between them. The CDR3 extends over 15 amino acids. The CDR3 DNA reads as TGTGCCATCAGTGATGGGGGGAGACTGGAAGAGACCCAGTACTTC. It translates to CAISDGGRLEETQYF.

This chain joins TRBV29-1 and TRBJ2-5, with 9 bases lining up with TRBD1. Per germline, CDR1 SQVTM and CDR2 ANQGSEA. The CDR3 length is 15 residues. The V gene end was trimmed by 0 bases and the J gene end by 5 bases; junction bases not matched to a gene: 7. In nucleotides, the CDR3 is TGCAGCGTTGAAGAAACCGGGACAGGGTTGGAGACCCAGTACTTC. Protein: CSVEETGTGLETQYF. Variable domain in full (rest from reference TRBV29-1 and TRBJ2-5): SAVISQKPSRDICQRGTSLTIQCQVDSQVTMMFWYRQQPGQSLTLIATANQGSEATYESGFVIDKFPISRPNLTFSTLTVSNMSPEDSSIYLCSVEETGTGLETQYFGPGTRLLVL.

This chain connects TRBV13 to TRBJ2-6, with 7 nucleotides matching TRBD1. The germline V gene encodes CDR1 PRHDT and CDR2 FYEKMQ (reference sequence). This CDR3 comprises 17 residues. With V trimmed by 5 bases and J by 1 base, 8 bases remained unmatched. This CDR3 reads CASSGRDSRSGANVLTF. CDR3 coding DNA: TGTGCCAGCAGCGGCCGGGACAGCCGATCTGGGGCCAACGTCCTGACTTTC.

The chain recombines TRBV5-5 with TRBJ2-5; D gene ambiguous. The V gene's germline CDR1 is SGHKS and CDR2 YYEKEE (reference sequence). V lost 0 bases, J lost 0 bases, and 9 bases lay in between. The CDR3 runs to 15 residues. The CDR3 loop is CASSLASRNQETQYF. CDR3 coding DNA: TGTGCCAGCAGCTTGGCCTCTAGAAACCAAGAGACCCAGTACTTC.

The rearrangement uses TRBV9 and TRBJ2-1; 10 positions agree with TRBD1. The CDR3 contains 16 residues. V shed 0 bases and J 6 bases; nucleotides not matched to a gene: 6. The germline V gene encodes CDR1 SGDLS and CDR2 YYNGEE. The CDR3 loop is CASSVGGGTGANEQFF. CDR3 nucleotides: TGTGCCAGCAGCGTAGGGGGAGGGACAGGGGCCAATGAGCAGTTCTTC. The full variable domain, completed using reference TRBV9 and TRBJ2-1, is DSGVTQTPKHLITATGQRVTLRCSPRSGDLSVYWYQQSLDQGLQFLIQYYNGEERAKGNILERFSAQQFPDLHSELNLSSLELGDSALYFCASSVGGGTGANEQFFGPGTRLTVL.